The present T cell receptor beta chain was sequenced within a study of blood T cell repertoires in COVID-19 (dated by TCRdb to the early 2020s). General notes on the study: The collaborator samples originated in the United States, Italy and Spain and spanned the acute and convalescent phases of COVID-19. Sample metadata almost always included a de-identified subject ID, COVID-19 status, age in years and sex. Subjects who had been exposed to COVID-19, were actively infected with it, or had recovered from it provided the deeply sampled blood TCRbeta repertoires that made up the dataset. The prospective study material was composed of cDNA or gDNA derived from T cells, B-cell-depleted T cells, or PBMCs. Samples came from the ongoing ImmuneRACE study (first 160 participants) plus 1,254 subjects from 6 global collaborators. Where HLA class I and class II types were available, the types were taken from metadata supplied by the sample provider, not from assay-based typing. A freely available public database, intended as a resource for researchers studying the immune response to SARS-CoV-2, is where the repertoires were released. Study-wide findings and limitations: Clinical and demographic metadata were provided uncurated, with the amount varying by source and participant.

V and J lose 4 bases and 0 bases, and a span of 7 bases separates them. Taken from the germline V gene (reference sequence), the CDR1 and CDR2 loops are LGHDT and YNNKEL. Spanning cysteine to phenylalanine, the CDR3 consists of 15 amino acids. Here the CDR3 DNA is all that survives: 45 bases in frame from base 1. Whole blood was collected in K2EDTA tubes by collaborating institutions according to the institutions' own protocols. For TCRbeta analysis, collaborators shipped samples as frozen whole blood, isolated PBMCs, or DNA extracted from either of those sample types. This clone came up a few times. Its antigen is unknown. No base quality information exists; no much larger clone differs at one position. TCRbeta CDR3 regions were amplified from genomic DNA by means of the immunoSEQ Assay, a bias-controlled multiplex PCR. For the original study's pipeline: The number of nucleated cells in each sample was estimated by amplification of reference gene primers within the assay. Sequence reads were collapsed and filtered to measure the absolute abundance of every unique TCRbeta CDR3 rearrangement. For each sample, productive Simpson clonality was calculated by taking the square root of Simpson's diversity index across productive rearrangements. TCRdb mirrors the immuneACCESS table, restricted to in-frame sequences. Some clones are absent from its copies; in checked studies, under half trace to an unresolved V gene, and the reason for the others is unknown. The DNA was the basis for D and trimming; V, J and clone size are from that table. The sample table contains 300,000 to 450,000 clones; only one count was recorded for 85% of them. The ten largest clonotypes hold roughly 3.6% of the sample.

The sequenced material came from peripheral blood. This receptor was taken from a woman aged 18 to 35 with acute or convalescent COVID-19. The chain couples TRBV3-1 (or the pseudogene TRBV3-2) to TRBJ2-6; the D gene is perhaps TRBD1, from 6 matching bases. The encoded CDR3 is CASSPRGSGANVLTF. The DNA reads TGTGCCAGCAGCCCCAGGGGCTCTGGGGCCAACGTCCTGACTTTC.